The sequence of this TCR beta chain was determined in a study of shared clonotypes between healthy human individuals. Libraries were prepared by immunoSEQ multiplex PCR; TCRdb keeps only in-frame clonotypes and omits some of them. The sample lists fewer than 550,000 clones, nearly 80% occurring once. Recent acute infections and vaccinations were absent in the healthy HIV-negative adult donors. Each donor was a Caucasian adult residing in Nashville, Tennessee. The CDR3 has 16 amino acids. Germline CDR1 LGHNA, CDR2 YNFKEQ. With V trimmed by 3 bases and J by 2 bases, 10 bases remained unmatched. This clonotype was sampled from a woman aged 40 to 50 in good health. Some clones in this sample may be carry-over from other donors' samples. J is TRBJ2-7 and V is TRBV4-2, with 7 nucleotides matching TRBD1. Sequenced input: PBMCs. CDR3 nucleotides: TGTGCCAGCAGCCAGCCCACCGGGACAGTCCCCTACGAGCAGTACTTC. This encodes CASSQPTGTVPYEQYF.